The next 20 T cell receptor beta chains were all read from a single sample in a study of T-cell reconstitution after alpha-beta-depleted transplantation in children. Preparing the TCRbeta library involved the use of unique molecular identifiers. TCRdb ran MiXCR on the PCR reads and lists one entry per CDR3 protein. The data contain under 750,000 distinct CDR3 sequences, 20% to 25% of them singletons. The source material was PBMCs, mostly from graft donor cells, sampled 360 days after TCRalphabeta/CD19-depleted stem cell transplant. Receptors were obtained from a boy in the first two years of life who had a stem cell transplant for acute myeloid leukemia, so the T cells may come from the graft donor.

This clonotype showed up many times. The chain couples TRBV4-3 to TRBJ2-1; D call uncertain. Trimming cost V 1 base and J 4 bases, with 17 bases left between them. The CDR3 has 17 amino acids. Per germline, CDR1 LGHNA and CDR2 YSLEER. CDR3 DNA sequence: TGCGCCAGCAGCCAAGGGGTTTGGCAGTCCCTTTACAATGAGCAGTTCTTC. Encoded protein: CASSQGVWQSLYNEQFF.

On this clonotype: Just one base apart from a much larger clone, this may be a read error. The genes are TRBV7-9 and TRBJ2-7; D ambiguous. Germline lookup yields CDR1 SEHNR and CDR2 FQNEAQ (reference sequence). V was clipped by 1 base and J by 7 bases, with 11 bases between them. CDR3 length: 13 residues. CDR3 coding DNA: TGTGCCAGCAGCTTAGGAAACTCTAGGGAGCAGTACTTC. Its protein is CASSLGNSREQYF. The complete variable domain, with remaining parts taken from reference TRBV7-9 and TRBJ2-7, reads DTGVSQNPRHKITKRGQNVTFRCDPISEHNRLYWYRQTLGQGPEFLTYFQNEAQLEKSRLLSDRFSAERPKGSFSTLEIQRTEQGDSAMYLCASSLGNSREQYFGPGTRLTVT.

This clonotype was counted at least ten times. V and J are TRBV7-2 and TRBJ1-2; TRBD1 aligns across 10 bases. Germline trimming cut 5 bases from V and 7 bases from J; bases unmatched to any gene: 4. The germline V gene encodes CDR1 SGHTA and CDR2 FQGNSA. This CDR3 is built from 13 residues. CDR3 coding DNA: TGTGCCAGCAGCCCCCGGACAGGGGGTGGCTACACCTTC. It specifies CASSPRTGGGYTF.

This clonotype was seen at least ten times. The chain links TRBV18 to TRBJ1-1; a weak D match, TRBD1 (5 bases). Germline CDR1 and CDR2: KGHSH and LQKENI. This CDR3 is 15 amino acids long. V dropped 3 bases and J dropped 0 bases, with 11 bases sitting between them. CDR3 region: CASSPGVYMNTEAFF. As DNA, the CDR3 is TGTGCCAGCTCACCGGGGGTTTACATGAACACTGAAGCTTTCTTT.

V is TRBV5-1 and J is TRBJ2-3; no reliable D call. Trimming stripped 4 bases from V and 0 bases from J, with 15 bases between. CDR3 size: 16 residues. Germline CDR1 and CDR2: SGHRS and YFSETQ. CDR3 bases: TGCGCCAGCAGCAGCAGAACAGCTGCTAGCACAGATACGCAGTATTTT. Translation gives CASSSRTAASTDTQYF.

V is TRBV20-1 and J is TRBJ2-1; D is unresolved. Per germline, CDR1 DFQATT and CDR2 SNEGSKA (reference sequence). V gave up 4 bases and J gave up 5 bases, with 6 bases separating them. The CDR3 loop spans 11 amino acids. The CDR3 region is CSAIVNNEQFF. DNA of the CDR3: TGCAGTGCTATTGTAAACAATGAGCAGTTCTTC.

V usage is TRBV7-8 and J usage is TRBJ2-3; D assignment may be TRBD1 or TRBD2 (5 bases each). From germline, CDR1 is SGHVS and CDR2 FQNEAQ. This CDR3 is built from 14 residues. With 0 bases removed from V and 7 bases from J, the gap between germline ends came to 11 bases. CDR3 sequence reads: CASSLAGEWNTQYF. CDR3 nucleotides: TGTGCCAGCAGCTTAGCGGGGGAATGGAATACGCAGTATTTT.

This clonotype was found many times. The chain joins TRBV2 to TRBJ2-2; TRBD2 matches at 13 bases. CDR3 length equals 19 residues. J was trimmed by 4 bases and V by 5 bases; bases with no gene match: 13. Germline CDR1 and CDR2: SNHLY and FYNNEI. DNA for the CDR3: TGTGCCAGCAGTACGTCACGACTAGCGGGGGGAACCTTCACCGGGGAGCTGTTTTTT. It yields the protein CASSTSRLAGGTFTGELFF.

This clonotype was detected ten times or more. CDR3 residues: CASSLKGQGFWGSTDTQYF. DNA of the CDR3: TGTGCCAGCAGTTTAAAGGGACAGGGATTTTGGGGTAGCACAGATACGCAGTATTTT. The chain combines TRBV12-3 or TRBV12-4 with TRBJ2-3; 9 nucleotides agree with TRBD1. V was pared by 2 bases and J by 0 bases, with 12 bases of the junction left unmatched. The CDR3 runs to 19 residues.

This clonotype was found many times. The chain uses TRBV27 and TRBJ2-3; 9 bases fit TRBD2. This CDR3 has 15 residues. Per the germline V gene, CDR1 is MNHEY and CDR2 is SMNVEV (reference sequence). Trimming cost V 6 bases and J 2 bases; bases outside gene matches: 6. DNA of the CDR3: TGTGCCAGCAGGAAGAGCGGGGGGCACACAGATACGCAGTATTTT. This gives the protein CASRKSGGHTDTQYF.

The chain links TRBV5-1 to TRBJ1-1; weak D call: TRBD1 (5 bases). V was pared by 4 bases and J by 2 bases, with 9 bases between. Germline CDR1 SGHRS, CDR2 YFSETQ. The CDR3 length is 13 residues. The CDR3 DNA reads as TGCGCCAGCAGCAAAGGGACCAACACTGAAGCTTTCTTT. Translating it yields CASSKGTNTEAFF.

On this clonotype itself: The junction differs from germline at one of its ends, possibly a read error. The V call is TRBV2, the J call TRBJ2-7; 11 nucleotides match TRBD2. Germline lookup yields CDR1 SNHLY and CDR2 FYNNEI. The CDR3 has 14 residues. The CDR3 nucleotides are TGTGTCAGCAGCGCCGGGACTAGCGGTTACGAGCAGTACTTC. Amino acids: CVSSAGTSGYEQYF.

The chain links TRBV30 to TRBJ2-7; D unclear. This CDR3 is built from 12 residues. Germline CDR1 reads GTSNPN; CDR2 reads SVGIG (reference sequence). Trimming took 4 bases from V and 0 from J, leaving 7 bases between them. CDR3 protein: CAWINSSYEQYV. The CDR3 bases are TGTGCCTGGATTAACAGCTCCTACGAGCAGTACGTC.

This chain connects TRBV2 to TRBJ2-7, with D maybe TRBD2 (6 bases). The CDR3 contains 11 residues. Between the trimmed V and J ends, which lost 10 bases and 6 bases, there was a span of 13 bases. Germline V gene data show CDR1 as SNHLY and CDR2 as FYNNEI. CDR3 DNA sequence: TGTGCCATCCCCCTGGGAGGCGAGCAGTACGTC. Translation gives CAIPLGGEQYV.

The table lists this clonotype with a few counts. The gene calls are TRBV12-3 or TRBV12-4 and TRBJ1-5, with a weak D call TRBD1 (6 bases). The CDR3 extends over 15 amino acids. Between the trimmed V and J ends, which lost 3 bases and 3 bases, there was a span of 12 bases. The DNA for the CDR3 is TGTGCCAGCAGTTTCGCAGGGGAGGCCAATCAGCCCCAGCATTTT. Protein sequence: CASSFAGEANQPQHF.

This clonotype was seen at least ten times. The gene calls are TRBV28 and TRBJ1-6, with TRBD1 matching over 8 bases. The CDR3 totals 14 residues. Trimming cost V 8 bases and J 6 bases; bases outside gene matches: 6. Germline CDR1 MDHEN, CDR2 SYDVKM. CDR3 in amino acids: CASRRDRSNSPLHF. Here the CDR3 DNA reads TGTGCCAGCCGAAGGGACAGGAGTAATTCACCCCTCCACTTT.

This clonotype was seen only a few times. The chain is built from TRBV5-1 and TRBJ2-2; 10 nucleotides line up with TRBD1. Per the germline V gene, CDR1 is SGHRS and CDR2 is YFSETQ. The CDR3 spans 18 residues. The J segment lost 0 bases and the V segment lost 5 bases, leaving 10 bases of the junction unmatched. The CDR3: CASRRATGGNSNTGELFF. CDR3 DNA sequence: TGCGCCAGCAGGCGAGCGACAGGGGGCAATTCGAACACCGGGGAGCTGTTTTTT. The whole variable domain, remainder taken from reference TRBV5-1 and TRBJ2-2, is KAGVTQTPRYLIKTRGQQVTLSCSPISGHRSVSWYQQTPGQGLQFLFEYFSETQRNKGNFPGRFSGRQFSNSRSEMNVSTLELGDSALYLCASRRATGGNSNTGELFFGEGSRLTVL.

This clonotype was seen only a few times. The V gene is TRBV6-5, the J gene TRBJ1-3; no clear D. This CDR3 has 14 residues. CDR1 MNHEY and CDR2 SVGAGI come from the germline V gene. The V and J ends lost 2 bases and 1 base respectively, with 6 bases between them. The CDR3 sequence is CASSYRKSGNTIYF. CDR3 coding DNA: TGTGCCAGCAGTTACCGGAAATCTGGAAACACCATATATTTT.

The chain recombines TRBV11-2 with TRBJ2-7; D perhaps matches TRBD1 (5 bases). V lost 1 base, J lost 4 bases, and 14 bases lay in between. CDR1 is SGHAT and CDR2 is FQNNGV in the germline V gene. The length of the CDR3 is 15 residues. This CDR3 reads CASSLGAGIWYEQYV. For the CDR3, the DNA is TGTGCCAGCAGCTTAGGGGCAGGGATATGGTACGAGCAGTACGTC.

The rearrangement uses TRBV15 and TRBJ2-5; possible D gene TRBD1, 6 bases. V gave up 5 bases and J gave up 4 bases, with 20 bases separating them. Per germline, CDR1 LNHNV and CDR2 YYDKDF (reference sequence). The CDR3 runs 16 residues. The CDR3 sequence is CATSDRRTQGRETQYF. CDR3 in DNA: TGTGCCACCAGCGATCGACGCACACAGGGAAGAGAGACCCAGTACTTC.